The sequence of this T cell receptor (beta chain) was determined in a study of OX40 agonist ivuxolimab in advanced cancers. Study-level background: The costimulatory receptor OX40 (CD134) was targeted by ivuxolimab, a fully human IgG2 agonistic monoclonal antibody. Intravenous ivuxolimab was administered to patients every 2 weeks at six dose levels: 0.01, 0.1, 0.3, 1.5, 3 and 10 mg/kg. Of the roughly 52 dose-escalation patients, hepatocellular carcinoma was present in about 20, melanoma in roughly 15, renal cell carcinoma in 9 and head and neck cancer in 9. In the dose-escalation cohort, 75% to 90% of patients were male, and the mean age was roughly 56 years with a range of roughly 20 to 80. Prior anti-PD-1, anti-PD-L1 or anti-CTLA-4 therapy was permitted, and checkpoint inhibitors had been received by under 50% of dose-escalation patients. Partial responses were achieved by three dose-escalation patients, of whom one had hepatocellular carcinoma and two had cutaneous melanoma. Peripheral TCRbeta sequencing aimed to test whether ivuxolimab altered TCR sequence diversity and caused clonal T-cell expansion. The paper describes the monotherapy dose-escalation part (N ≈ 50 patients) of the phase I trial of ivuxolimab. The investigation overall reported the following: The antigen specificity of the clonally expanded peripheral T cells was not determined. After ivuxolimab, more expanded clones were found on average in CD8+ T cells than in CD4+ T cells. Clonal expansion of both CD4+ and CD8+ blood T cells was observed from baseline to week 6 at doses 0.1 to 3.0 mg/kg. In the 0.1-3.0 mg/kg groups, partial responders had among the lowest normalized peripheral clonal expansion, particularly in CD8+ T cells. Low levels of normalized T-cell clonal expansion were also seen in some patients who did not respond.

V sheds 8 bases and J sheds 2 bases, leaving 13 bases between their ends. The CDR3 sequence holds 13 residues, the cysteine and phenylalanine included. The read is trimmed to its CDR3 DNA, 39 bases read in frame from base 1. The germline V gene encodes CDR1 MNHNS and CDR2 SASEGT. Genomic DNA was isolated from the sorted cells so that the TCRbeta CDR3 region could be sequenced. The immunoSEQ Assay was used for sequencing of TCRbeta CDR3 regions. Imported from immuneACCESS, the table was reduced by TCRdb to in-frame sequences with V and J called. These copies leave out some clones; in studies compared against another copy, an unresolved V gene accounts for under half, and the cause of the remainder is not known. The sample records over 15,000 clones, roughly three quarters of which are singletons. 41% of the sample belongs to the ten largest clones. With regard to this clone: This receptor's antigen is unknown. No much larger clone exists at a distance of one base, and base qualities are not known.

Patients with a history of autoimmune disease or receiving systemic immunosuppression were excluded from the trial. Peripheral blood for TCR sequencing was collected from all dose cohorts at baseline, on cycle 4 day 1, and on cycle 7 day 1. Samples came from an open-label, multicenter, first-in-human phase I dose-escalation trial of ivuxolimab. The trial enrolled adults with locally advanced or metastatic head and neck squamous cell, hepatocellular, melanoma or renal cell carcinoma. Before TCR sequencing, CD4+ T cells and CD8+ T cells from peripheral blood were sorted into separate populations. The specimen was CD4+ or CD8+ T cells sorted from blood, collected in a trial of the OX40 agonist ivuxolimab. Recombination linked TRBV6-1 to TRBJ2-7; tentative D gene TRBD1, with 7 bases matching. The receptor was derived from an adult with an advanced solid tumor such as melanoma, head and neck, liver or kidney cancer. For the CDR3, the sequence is CASLQGTPYEQYF. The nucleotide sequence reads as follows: TGTGCCAGCTTACAGGGGACTCCCTACGAGCAGTACTTC.